The rows below give T cell receptor beta chains drawn from one sample of a study of cytomegalovirus exposure and HLA in healthy donors. Repertoires were generated with immunoSEQ multiplex PCR, while TCRdb's copy carries only in-frame clones and drops some. Among around 200,000 clones listed, 65% to 80% were seen once. Sequenced sample: PBMCs. The source of these receptors is a man aged 40-50 years in good health and CMV-seronegative. CDR3s include the opening cysteine and the closing phenylalanine or tryptophan. Each record gives: CDR3 length, V gene, J gene, D gene, clone size, CDR3 protein, CDR3 DNA. A D gene is named only where the DNA matches it firmly. Not every row has a clone size; where given, it reads once, few, many or a size class.

length: 13
V: TRBV14
J: TRBJ2-7
D: -
size: -
CDR3: CASSRQDVYEQYF
DNA: TGTGCCAGCAGCCGACAGGATGTCTACGAGCAGTACTTC

length: 17
V: TRBV14
J: TRBJ1-1
D: TRBD1
size: -
CDR3: CASSWTGGRGPNTEAFF
DNA: TGTGCCAGCAGTTGGACAGGGGGCAGGGGCCCGAACACTGAAGCTTTCTTT

length: 16
V: TRBV9
J: TRBJ2-5
D: TRBD2
size: -
CDR3: CASSVRLAGDSETQYF
DNA: TGTGCCAGCAGCGTCAGACTAGCGGGAGACTCTGAGACCCAGTACTTC

length: 13
V: TRBV5-1
J: TRBJ2-7
D: TRBD2
size: -
CDR3: CASSQTSGHEQYF
DNA: TGCGCCAGCTCCCAGACTAGCGGCCACGAGCAGTACTTC

length: 11
V: TRBV28
J: TRBJ2-7
D: -
size: once
CDR3: CASRGGYEQYF
DNA: TGTGCCAGCAGAGGAGGGTACGAGCAGTACTTC

length: 15
V: TRBV10-3
J: TRBJ2-7
D: TRBD1
size: -
CDR3: CAISPGQGARGEQYF
DNA: TGTGCCATCAGCCCGGGACAGGGGGCGCGCGGCGAGCAGTACTTC

length: 14
V: TRBV7-3
J: TRBJ2-3
D: -
size: once
CDR3: CASSLRGPTDTQYF
DNA: TGTGCCAGCAGCTTAAGGGGCCCCACAGATACGCAGTATTTT

length: 14
V: TRBV7-8
J: TRBJ1-3
D: -
size: -
CDR3: CASSPGVSGNTIYF
DNA: TGTGCCAGCAGCCCGGGAGTCTCTGGAAACACCATATATTTT

length: 15
V: TRBV5-1
J: TRBJ2-7
D: TRBD1
size: -
CDR3: CASSLGTGPAYEQYF
DNA: TGCGCCAGCAGCTTGGGGACAGGTCCCGCCTACGAGCAGTACTTC

length: 18
V: TRBV5-5
J: TRBJ1-6
D: TRBD1
size: -
CDR3: CASSSYPARGLVNSPLHF
DNA: TGTGCCAGCAGCTCATATCCAGCCAGGGGGCTTGTGAATTCACCCCTCCACTTT

length: 15
V: TRBV6-6
J: TRBJ2-7
D: -
size: -
CDR3: CASSSGLGQIYEQYF
DNA: TGTGCCAGCAGCTCCGGATTAGGACAGATCTACGAGCAGTACTTC

length: 15
V: TRBV7-6
J: TRBJ2-7
D: -
size: -
CDR3: CASSSRAASADEQYF
DNA: TGTGCCAGCAGCTCCCGCGCGGCGTCCGCGGACGAGCAGTACTTC

length: 15
V: TRBV15
J: TRBJ1-2
D: -
size: -
CDR3: CATSRGGQGGYGYTF
DNA: TGTGCCACCAGCAGAGGGGGGCAGGGCGGATATGGCTACACCTTC

length: 14
V: TRBV4-1
J: TRBJ1-2
D: -
size: -
CDR3: CASSQEARNDGYTF
DNA: TGCGCCAGCAGCCAAGAGGCCAGGAACGATGGCTACACCTTC

length: 11
V: TRBV7-9
J: TRBJ2-3
D: -
size: few
CDR3: CSSSRRDTQYF
DNA: TGTTCCAGCAGCCGCCGGGATACGCAGTATTTT

length: 15
V: TRBV2
J: TRBJ2-2
D: -
size: -
CDR3: CASTLDGTGTGELFF
DNA: TGTGCCAGCACCCTGGACGGTACGGGGACCGGGGAGCTGTTTTTT

length: 14
V: TRBV5-6
J: TRBJ2-5
D: TRBD1
size: -
CDR3: CASSLGQGRETQYF
DNA: TGTGCCAGCAGCCTTGGACAGGGGCGGGAGACCCAGTACTTC

length: 14
V: TRBV10-2
J: TRBJ2-1
D: -
size: -
CDR3: CASSEPSSYNEQFF
DNA: TGCGCCAGCAGTGAGCCGAGCTCCTACAATGAGCAGTTCTTC

length: 13
V: TRBV9
J: TRBJ1-5
D: -
size: -
CDR3: CASSATGNQPQHF
DNA: TGTGCCAGCAGCGCCACAGGGAATCAGCCCCAGCATTTT

length: 16
V: TRBV5-6
J: TRBJ2-1
D: TRBD2
size: -
CDR3: CASSLGAGALRNEQFF
DNA: TGTGCCAGCAGCTTGGGAGCGGGAGCCTTAAGGAATGAGCAGTTCTTC

length: 18
V: TRBV2
J: TRBJ2-7
D: -
size: -
CDR3: CASSVVQGLSLSSYEQYF
DNA: TGTGCCAGCAGTGTTGTTCAGGGGCTGTCTCTGTCCTCCTACGAGCAGTACTTC

length: 16
V: TRBV28
J: TRBJ2-1
D: TRBD2
size: -
CDR3: CASTSSASGRGDEQFF
DNA: TGTGCCAGCACCTCCTCCGCTAGCGGGAGGGGCGATGAGCAGTTCTTC

length: 11
V: TRBV7-9
J: TRBJ1-2
D: -
size: -
CDR3: CASGTHYGYTF
DNA: TGTGCCAGCGGGACACACTATGGCTACACCTTC

length: 13
V: TRBV7-2
J: TRBJ2-3
D: -
size: -
CDR3: CASSLYGGDTQYF
DNA: TGTGCCAGCAGCTTATACGGTGGAGATACGCAGTATTTT

length: 13
V: TRBV2
J: TRBJ1-1
D: -
size: -
CDR3: CASIRGPNPEAFF
DNA: TGTGCCAGTATACGTGGGCCAAACCCTGAAGCTTTCTTT

length: 14
V: TRBV5-1
J: TRBJ1-1
D: TRBD1
size: few
CDR3: CASSKGQGGTEAFF
DNA: TGCGCCAGCAGCAAAGGACAGGGGGGCACTGAAGCTTTCTTT

length: 11
V: TRBV7-9
J: TRBJ2-1
D: -
size: -
CDR3: CASSFNSEQFF
DNA: TGTGCCAGCAGCTTCAACTCTGAGCAGTTCTTC

length: 11
V: TRBV5-6
J: TRBJ2-7
D: -
size: -
CDR3: CASSTLSEQYF
DNA: TGTGCCAGCAGCACCCTCAGCGAGCAGTACTTC

length: 15
V: TRBV7-3
J: TRBJ2-1
D: TRBD2
size: -
CDR3: CASSLTAGGYNEQFF
DNA: TGTGCCAGCAGCTTAACAGCGGGGGGTTACAATGAGCAGTTCTTC

length: 19
V: TRBV14
J: TRBJ1-6
D: TRBD1
size: -
CDR3: CASSQDPDRGKWRGSPLHF
DNA: TGTGCCAGCAGCCAAGATCCAGACAGGGGAAAATGGAGAGGTTCACCCCTCCACTTT

length: 18
V: TRBV15
J: TRBJ1-5
D: -
size: -
CDR3: CATSRQLQGHSSNQPQHF
DNA: TGTGCCACCAGCCGACAGTTACAGGGACATTCCTCCAATCAGCCCCAGCATTTT

length: 16
V: TRBV5-6
J: TRBJ2-7
D: TRBD1
size: -
CDR3: CASSFIFGTGPNEQYF
DNA: TGTGCCAGCAGCTTTATATTCGGGACAGGGCCCAACGAGCAGTACTTC

length: 18
V: TRBV6-4
J: TRBJ1-2
D: -
size: -
CDR3: CASSNIDRSSKWRYGYTF
DNA: TGTGCCAGCAGTAATATAGACAGGAGCTCTAAGTGGCGCTATGGCTACACCTTC

length: 15
V: TRBV5-4
J: TRBJ2-1
D: TRBD2
size: -
CDR3: CASYQLAGGYNEQFF
DNA: TGTGCCAGCTACCAACTAGCGGGAGGATACAATGAGCAGTTCTTC

length: 11
V: TRBV5-5
J: TRBJ2-7
D: -
size: -
CDR3: CASSYTGEQYF
DNA: TGTGCCAGCAGCTACACAGGCGAGCAGTACTTC

length: 15
V: TRBV19
J: TRBJ1-5
D: TRBD1
size: -
CDR3: CASSSTTGFNQPQHF
DNA: TGTGCCAGTAGTTCTACGACAGGGTTCAATCAGCCCCAGCATTTT

length: 15
V: TRBV6-1
J: TRBJ2-1
D: TRBD2
size: -
CDR3: CASSERLAAYNEQFF
DNA: TGTGCCAGCAGTGAACGGCTAGCGGCCTACAATGAGCAGTTCTTC

length: 14
V: TRBV7-2
J: TRBJ2-7
D: TRBD1
size: -
CDR3: CASSSQGALIEQYF
DNA: TGTGCCAGCAGCTCCCAGGGGGCCTTGATAGAGCAGTACTTC

length: 14
V: TRBV15
J: TRBJ2-7
D: TRBD1
size: -
CDR3: CATSHGQETYEQYF
DNA: TGTGCCACCAGCCACGGACAGGAAACCTACGAGCAGTACTTC

length: 15
V: TRBV5-1
J: TRBJ2-5
D: -
size: -
CDR3: CASSSTRAGRETQYF
DNA: TGCGCCAGCAGTTCGACTAGAGCAGGACGGGAGACCCAGTACTTC

length: 14
V: TRBV15
J: TRBJ2-7
D: TRBD2
size: -
CDR3: CATSRGSSGYEQYF
DNA: TGTGCCACCAGCAGAGGATCTAGCGGCTACGAGCAGTACTTC

length: 15
V: TRBV19
J: TRBJ2-1
D: TRBD2
size: -
CDR3: CASRDRGLAGNEQFF
DNA: TGTGCCAGTAGGGACCGGGGACTAGCGGGGAATGAGCAGTTCTTC

length: 17
V: TRBV7-3
J: TRBJ2-1
D: TRBD2
size: -
CDR3: CASSPRLAVGGSNEQFF
DNA: TGTGCCAGCAGCCCCAGACTAGCTGTGGGGGGAAGCAATGAGCAGTTCTTC

length: 13
V: TRBV29-1
J: TRBJ1-1
D: TRBD1
size: -
CDR3: CSVRDRTNTEAFF
DNA: TGCAGCGTTAGGGACAGAACAAACACTGAAGCTTTCTTT

length: 13
V: TRBV30
J: TRBJ2-1
D: TRBD2
size: -
CDR3: CAWALRLANEQFF
DNA: TGTGCCTGGGCCCTTCGACTAGCCAATGAGCAGTTCTTC

length: 18
V: TRBV29-1
J: TRBJ1-2
D: TRBD1
size: once
CDR3: CSVVGGGRGRASGSGYTF
DNA: TGCAGCGTTGTGGGGGGTGGCAGGGGGCGAGCCTCAGGAAGTGGCTACACCTTC

length: 14
V: TRBV2
J: TRBJ1-1
D: -
size: few
CDR3: CASRGDTVNTEAFF
DNA: TGTGCCAGCAGGGGGGACACGGTGAACACTGAAGCTTTCTTT

length: 15
V: TRBV4-1
J: TRBJ2-7
D: TRBD1
size: few
CDR3: CASSHPGQGIYEQYF
DNA: TGCGCCAGCAGCCACCCGGGACAGGGAATCTACGAGCAGTACTTC

length: 13
V: TRBV7-2
J: TRBJ2-5
D: -
size: -
CDR3: CASSGGPQETQYF
DNA: TGTGCCAGCAGTGGAGGGCCTCAAGAGACCCAGTACTTC

length: 13
V: TRBV29-1
J: TRBJ2-2
D: TRBD2
size: -
CDR3: CSSSGTSSGELFF
DNA: TGCAGCTCCTCCGGGACTAGCTCCGGGGAGCTGTTTTTT

length: 16
V: TRBV7-2
J: TRBJ2-1
D: TRBD2
size: -
CDR3: CASSGRTSGRGREQFF
DNA: TGTGCCAGCAGCGGGCGGACTAGCGGGAGGGGCAGGGAACAGTTCTTC

length: 16
V: TRBV4-1
J: TRBJ2-7
D: TRBD2
size: -
CDR3: CASSQGTSGSTYEQYF
DNA: TGCGCCAGCAGCCAGGGGACTAGCGGGAGCACCTACGAGCAGTACTTC

length: 14
V: TRBV7-9
J: TRBJ2-2
D: -
size: -
CDR3: CASSPQGSTGELFF
DNA: TGTGCCAGCAGCCCACAGGGATCCACCGGGGAGCTGTTTTTT

length: 13
V: TRBV13
J: TRBJ2-3
D: TRBD2
size: -
CDR3: CAISSGRTDTQYF
DNA: TGTGCCATCTCTAGCGGGAGGACTGATACGCAGTATTTT

length: 14
V: TRBV28
J: TRBJ1-2
D: TRBD1
size: -
CDR3: CASSTGAENYGYTF
DNA: TGTGCCAGCAGTACAGGGGCCGAGAACTATGGCTACACCTTC

length: 12
V: TRBV5-1
J: TRBJ1-1
D: -
size: -
CDR3: CASSLRGREAFF
DNA: TGCGCCAGCAGCTTGAGGGGAAGAGAAGCTTTCTTT